Listed here are 11 T cell receptor beta chains from one sample, sequenced in a study of neurological immune-mediated disorders. Via MiXCR, TCRdb re-called the 5' RACE reads, giving one row per CDR3 protein. The sample holds 72,000 or so distinct CDR3 sequences, 17% seen once. The specimen sequenced was PBMCs. The receptor set was obtained from a woman in her 40s in good health.

This clonotype showed up many times. This sequence joins TRBV20-1 and TRBJ1-1, with D maybe TRBD1 (6 bases). V was shortened by 3 bases and J by 6 bases, with 14 bases between the two germline ends. From germline, CDR1 is DFQATT and CDR2 SNEGSKA (reference sequence). CDR3 length: 13 amino acids. In nucleotides, the CDR3 is TGCAGTGCTAGGCGGAACAGGGACGCTGAAGCTTTCTTT. Translated, it gives CSARRNRDAEAFF.

This clonotype was seen at least ten times. This chain uses TRBV3-1 with TRBJ2-5, with 13 bases aligning to TRBD2. The V gene's germline CDR1 is LGHDT and CDR2 YNNKEL (reference sequence). V dropped 4 bases and J dropped 1; count of bases not matched to a gene: 9. The CDR3 is 18 amino acids. The CDR3 nucleotides read TGTGCCAGCAGCCCTGGGACTAGCGGGGAACCATTCCAAGAGACCCAGTACTTC. Protein product: CASSPGTSGEPFQETQYF.

This clonotype was observed many times. The genes are TRBV5-1 and TRBJ2-5; TRBD2 matches at 9 bases. Germline CDR1 SGHRS, CDR2 YFSETQ. With 1 base clipped from V and 7 bases from J, the junction kept 5 bases outside the gene matches. The CDR3 extends over 14 amino acids. The CDR3 coding sequence is TGCGCCAGCAGCTTGACTAGCGGGTCCGGGACCCAGTACTTC. This translates into CASSLTSGSGTQYF.

In the case of this clonotype: One end of the junction varies from germline; a read error may be responsible. The J gene is TRBJ2-1, the V gene TRBV5-6; D is possibly TRBD1 or TRBD2 (6 bases each). The CDR3 loop spans 15 amino acids. Germline lookup yields CDR1 SGHDT and CDR2 YYEEEE. CDR3 protein: CASSAARGVIDEQFF. The CDR3 region has the DNA TGCGCCAGCAGCGCGGCGAGGGGGGTAATCGATGAGCAGTTCTTC.

This clonotype showed up just a few times. The genes are TRBV6-5 and TRBJ2-5; 8 bases align to TRBD1. The CDR3 length is 16 residues. Looked up from germline, CDR1 is MNHEY and CDR2 is SVGAGI. With V trimmed by 6 bases and J by 4 bases, 13 bases remained unmatched. This CDR3 reads CASSRTRTGSRETQYF. DNA for the CDR3: TGTGCCAGCAGCCGAACACGGACAGGGAGCCGAGAGACCCAGTACTTC.

This clonotype was recorded many times. CDR3 protein: CSAAGQSDTQYF. In DNA, the CDR3 is TGCAGTGCTGCCGGACAGTCAGATACGCAGTATTTT. This chain links TRBV20-1 with TRBJ2-3; D might be TRBD1 (6 bases). V lost 5 bases, J lost 4 bases, and 10 bases lay in between. CDR3 length equals 12 residues. Germline CDR1 reads DFQATT; CDR2 reads SNEGSKA (reference sequence).

This clonotype was found many times. As DNA, the CDR3 is TGTGCCAGCAGTTTGGCGGGACAGGGCTACAATGAGCAGTTCTTC. Amino acid sequence: CASSLAGQGYNEQFF. The chain carries TRBV12-3 or TRBV12-4 and TRBJ2-1; TRBD1 matches 9 bases. The ends lost 3 bases at V and 3 bases at J; junction bases unmatched: 3. The CDR3 covers 15 residues.

This clonotype was observed a single time. V usage is TRBV12-3 or TRBV12-4 and J usage is TRBJ2-3, with D hard to call. Trimming removed 3 bases at V and 4 bases at J, with 11 bases between. This CDR3 region has 14 residues. The CDR3 nucleotides are TGTGCCAGCAGTTTGATCAGGACCCCAGATACGCAGTATTTT. Translated, it gives CASSLIRTPDTQYF.

This clonotype was counted many times. V gene TRBV7-7 combines with J gene TRBJ2-7; 8 nucleotides agree with TRBD1. Germline CDR1 reads SSHAT; CDR2 reads FNYEAQ (reference sequence). The CDR3 is 17 amino acids. After removal of 8 bases from V and 1 base from J, the junction contained 16 bases not matched to a gene. The CDR3 reads CASYPRGPGGRSYEQYV. Here the CDR3 DNA reads TGTGCCAGCTACCCCCGGGGGCCAGGGGGCAGGTCCTACGAGCAGTACGTC.

As regards this clonotype: The CDR3 ends on some other residue instead of the conserved phenylalanine or tryptophan, so this is likely a read error. The chain has TRBV19 and TRBJ2-1, with D unresolved. The length of the CDR3 is 13 residues. Germline V gives CDR1 LNHDA, CDR2 SQIVND (reference sequence). The CDR3 loop reads CASSINLANDQFL. In DNA form, the CDR3 reads TGTGCCAGTAGTATAAATCTTGCCAATGACCAGTTCCTC.

There are many counts of this clonotype. V usage is TRBV10-3 and J usage is TRBJ2-1, with TRBD1 identical over 7 bases. From germline, CDR1 is ENHRY and CDR2 SYGVKD. V was clipped by 6 bases and J by 6 bases; unmatched bases: 5. The CDR3 has 13 amino acids. CDR3 DNA: TGTGCCATCAGCCGGGACAGTGGCAATGAGCAGTTCTTC. This gives the protein CAISRDSGNEQFF.